The 17 T cell receptor beta chains in this list originate from one sample, sequenced in a study of cytomegalovirus exposure and HLA in healthy donors. PCR used 60 Vbeta primers and 13 Jbeta primers. Repertoires were generated with immunoSEQ multiplex PCR, while TCRdb's copy carries only in-frame clones and drops some. The repertoire holds 200,000 to 300,000 clones, with 70% to 90% as singletons. Sequenced input: PBMCs. Receptor source: a girl aged 2-10 years in good health and CMV-seronegative.

The genes are TRBV15 and TRBJ2-5; TRBD1 aligns across 7 bases. CDR1 and CDR2 (germline): LNHNV, YYDKDF (reference sequence). Trimming at V came to 4 bases and at J to 3 bases, leaving 2 bases not matched to a gene. This CDR3 contains 13 residues. The CDR3 bases are TGTGCCACCAGCATGACAGGGAAAGAGACCCAGTACTTC. Translating gives CATSMTGKETQYF.

This rearrangement joins TRBV10-3 to TRBJ1-5, with D possibly matching TRBD1 (6 bases). CDR3 length: 14 amino acids. Looked up from germline, CDR1 is ENHRY and CDR2 is SYGVKD. V was shortened by 6 bases and J by 6 bases, with 15 bases between the two germline ends. The CDR3 coding sequence is TGTGCCATCAGCAGGCAAGGGGACACTCAGCCCCAGCATTTT. Translating gives CAISRQGDTQPQHF.

The genes are TRBV19 and TRBJ2-5; the match to TRBD2 covers 8 bases. After removal of 2 bases from V and 4 bases from J, the junction contained 15 bases not matched to a gene. This CDR3 is 18 amino acids long. The germline V gene has CDR1 LNHDA and CDR2 SQIVND (reference sequence). This CDR3 reads CASSISGGGRPGRETQYF. CDR3 sequence (DNA): TGTGCCAGTAGTATAAGCGGCGGCGGGAGGCCGGGACGAGAGACCCAGTACTTC. The entire variable domain, with the rest obtained from reference TRBV19 and TRBJ2-5, is as follows: DGGITQSPKYLFRKEGQNVTLSCEQNLNHDAMYWYRQDPGQGLRLIYYSQIVNDFQKGDIAEGYSVSREKKESFPLTVTSAQKNPTAFYLCASSISGGGRPGRETQYFGPGTRLLVL.

In its sample, this clone was seen once. The chain carries TRBV7-9 and TRBJ2-2; 9 bases line up with TRBD1. The CDR3 spans 15 residues. Germline lookup yields CDR1 SEHNR and CDR2 FQNEAQ (reference sequence). After removal of 3 bases from V and 1 base from J, the junction contained 0 bases not matched to a gene. The CDR3: CASSLGQGNTGELFF. The CDR3 DNA is TGTGCCAGCAGCTTGGGACAGGGGAACACCGGGGAGCTGTTTTTT. The variable domain in full, completed from reference TRBV7-9 and TRBJ2-2, reads DTGVSQNPRHKITKRGQNVTFRCDPISEHNRLYWYRQTLGQGPEFLTYFQNEAQLEKSRLLSDRFSAERPKGSFSTLEIQRTEQGDSAMYLCASSLGQGNTGELFFGEGSRLTVL.

The chain uses TRBV5-6 and TRBJ2-4, with 7 bases lining up with TRBD1. With V trimmed by 5 bases and J by 3 bases, 8 bases remained unmatched. This CDR3 is built from 15 residues. Germline V CDR1 and CDR2: SGHDT, YYEEEE. The CDR3 sequence: CASRNKGAVKNIQYF. CDR3 DNA sequence: TGTGCCAGCAGAAACAAGGGGGCTGTCAAAAACATTCAGTACTTC.

The chain combines TRBV4-2 with TRBJ2-6; D is possibly TRBD1 (6 bases). The CDR3 has 16 residues. The germline V gene has CDR1 LGHNA and CDR2 YNFKEQ. V was clipped by 1 base and J by 0 bases, with 7 bases between them. The chain's CDR3 is CASSQGDISGANVLTF. CDR3 DNA: TGTGCCAGCAGCCAAGGGGACATCTCTGGGGCCAACGTCCTGACTTTC.

V is TRBV27 and J is TRBJ2-5; weak D call: TRBD2 (5 bases). CDR3 size: 15 residues. V was pared by 0 bases and J by 2 bases, with 10 bases between. CDR1 and CDR2 from the germline V gene are MNHEY and SMNVEV (reference sequence). The CDR3: CASSLSARRQETQYF. CDR3 sequence (DNA): TGTGCCAGCAGTTTATCCGCCCGGAGGCAAGAGACCCAGTACTTC.

The count of this clone is one. V and J are TRBV27 and TRBJ1-4; 7 positions match TRBD1. Germline V CDR1 and CDR2: MNHEY, SMNVEV (reference sequence). The CDR3 extends over 13 amino acids. Trimming took 5 bases from V and 5 from J; bases not matched to a gene: 2. CDR3 nucleotide sequence: TGTGCCAGCAGTAACAGGGGAAATGAAAAACTGTTTTTT. Protein sequence: CASSNRGNEKLFF.

This clone was seen a handful of times. V gene TRBV9 combines with J gene TRBJ2-7; possible D gene TRBD2, 5 bases. Looked up from germline, CDR1 is SGDLS and CDR2 is YYNGEE. The CDR3 is 13 amino acids. Trimming removed 0 bases at V and 4 bases at J, with 8 bases between. DNA for the CDR3: TGTGCCAGCAGCGTAGATCCGGGGTACGAGCAGTACTTC. Its protein is CASSVDPGYEQYF.

The chain uses TRBV6-6 and TRBJ2-7; TRBD2 matches at 8 bases. This CDR3 contains 14 residues. The V gene's germline CDR1 is MNHNY and CDR2 SVGAGI (reference sequence). J was trimmed by 3 bases and V by 0 bases; bases with no gene match: 1. The CDR3 loop is CASSYSGLDYEQYF. CDR3 in DNA: TGTGCCAGCAGTTACTCGGGACTAGACTACGAGCAGTACTTC.

This clone was seen more than once but under ten times. The chain recombines TRBV28 with TRBJ2-7; D possibly corresponds to TRBD2 (5 bases). V was cut by 6 bases and J by 6 bases, with 15 bases left in between. This CDR3 spans 13 amino acids. Germline V lookup: CDR1 MDHEN, CDR2 SYDVKM. CDR3 in DNA: TGTGCCAGCAGCCTGGGTTGGACTGGCGAGCAGTACTTC. It yields the protein CASSLGWTGEQYF.

This clone was counted between two and nine times. This chain uses TRBV7-9 with TRBJ2-1, with TRBD2 identical over 12 bases. After removal of 5 bases from V and 5 bases from J, the junction contained 10 bases not matched to a gene. From germline, CDR1 is SEHNR and CDR2 FQNEAQ (reference sequence). The CDR3 is 17 residues long. The CDR3 reads CASSPTGTSGWNNEQFF. CDR3 coding DNA: TGTGCCAGCAGCCCTACTGGGACTAGCGGGTGGAACAATGAGCAGTTCTTC.

The rearrangement links TRBV19 to TRBJ2-2, with 7 positions matching TRBD1. The CDR3 totals 16 residues. Per germline, CDR1 LNHDA and CDR2 SQIVND (reference sequence). V lost 2 bases, J lost 5 bases, and 8 bases stayed unmatched. CDR3 bases: TGTGCCAGTAGTATAACGGGCAGGGGGTATACCGGGGAGCTGTTTTTT. Amino acids: CASSITGRGYTGELFF. The full variable domain, rest sourced from reference TRBV19 and TRBJ2-2, is DGGITQSPKYLFRKEGQNVTLSCEQNLNHDAMYWYRQDPGQGLRLIYYSQIVNDFQKGDIAEGYSVSREKKESFPLTVTSAQKNPTAFYLCASSITGRGYTGELFFGEGSRLTVL.

This chain uses TRBV27 with TRBJ2-7; no firm D call. This CDR3 contains 14 residues. The germline V and J ends were trimmed by 0 bases and 2 bases, with 8 bases remaining between them. From germline, CDR1 is MNHEY and CDR2 SMNVEV (reference sequence). CDR3 sequence (DNA): TGTGCCAGCAGTTTATCTGCCACAACCTACGAGCAGTACTTC. This sequence encodes CASSLSATTYEQYF.

This clone was recorded only once. Within the sample, other DNA sequences also encode this same CDR3. The chain carries TRBV27 and TRBJ2-7, with TRBD2 matching over 7 bases. This CDR3 region has 14 residues. Germline values: CDR1 MNHEY, CDR2 SMNVEV (reference sequence). With 4 bases clipped from V and 2 bases from J, the junction kept 5 bases outside the gene matches. The CDR3 DNA follows: TGTGCCAGCAGTTATGGTAGCGGGCCCTACGAGCAGTACTTC. Protein sequence: CASSYGSGPYEQYF.

This rearrangement joins TRBV6-1 to TRBJ2-7; a weak D match, TRBD1 (6 bases). There are 15 residues in the CDR3. Germline V gene data show CDR1 as MNHNS and CDR2 as SASEGT. V was trimmed by 3 bases and J by 7 bases, leaving 19 bases between them. CDR3: CASSESAGTPGEQYF. CDR3 DNA sequence: TGTGCCAGCAGTGAGTCCGCCGGGACACCCGGGGAGCAGTACTTC.

The chain links TRBV5-4 to TRBJ1-1, with D tentatively TRBD1 (6 bases). Germline-derived CDR1 and CDR2 are SGHNT and YYREEE (reference sequence). Trimming took 3 bases from V and 0 from J, leaving 12 bases between them. This CDR3 contains 15 residues. The CDR3: CASSSPGGLNTEAFF. As DNA, the CDR3 is TGTGCCAGCAGCTCTCCTGGGGGCTTGAACACTGAAGCTTTCTTT.